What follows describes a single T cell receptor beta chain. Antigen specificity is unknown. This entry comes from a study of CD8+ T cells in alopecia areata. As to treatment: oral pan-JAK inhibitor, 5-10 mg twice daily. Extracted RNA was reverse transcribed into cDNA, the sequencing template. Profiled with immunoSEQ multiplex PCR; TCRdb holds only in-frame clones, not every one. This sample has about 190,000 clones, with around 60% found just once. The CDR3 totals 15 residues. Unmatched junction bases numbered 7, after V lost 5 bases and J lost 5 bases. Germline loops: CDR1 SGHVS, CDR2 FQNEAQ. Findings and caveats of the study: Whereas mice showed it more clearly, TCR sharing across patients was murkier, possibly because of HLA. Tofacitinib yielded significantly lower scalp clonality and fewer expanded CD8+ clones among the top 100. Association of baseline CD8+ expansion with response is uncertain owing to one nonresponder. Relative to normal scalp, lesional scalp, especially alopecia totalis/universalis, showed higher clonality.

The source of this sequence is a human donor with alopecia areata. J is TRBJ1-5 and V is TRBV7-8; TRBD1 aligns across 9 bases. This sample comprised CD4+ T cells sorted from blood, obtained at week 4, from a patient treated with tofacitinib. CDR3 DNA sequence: TGTGCCAGCAGCCTCAGACAGGGGGTGGATCAGCCCCAGCATTTT. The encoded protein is CASSLRQGVDQPQHF. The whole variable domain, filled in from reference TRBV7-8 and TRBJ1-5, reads GAGVSQSPRYKVAKRGQDVALRCDPISGHVSLFWYQQALGQGPEFLTYFQNEAQLDKSGLPSDRFFAERPEGSVSTLKIQRTQQEDSAVYLCASSLRQGVDQPQHFGDGTRLSIL.